These 32 T cell receptor beta chains originate from one sample sequenced in a study of early T cells in non-severe SARS-CoV-2 infection. One entry per CDR3 protein results from TCRdb running MiXCR on the 5' RACE reads. The sample shows tens of thousands of distinct CDR3 sequences, approximately 8.5% of them seen only once. Sequenced sample: whole blood. These TCRs come from an adult who was a healthcare worker with PCR-confirmed SARS-CoV-2 infection or an uninfected control (not recorded which).

This clonotype was seen at least ten times. The chain links TRBV6-2 or TRBV6-3 to TRBJ2-1, with D possibly TRBD1 on 5 matching bases. The V gene's germline CDR1 is MNHEY and CDR2 SVGEGT. The CDR3 loop spans 14 amino acids. Trimming shortened V by 0 bases and J by 7 bases, and 10 bases separated the two germline ends. CDR3 DNA: TGTGCCAGCAGTTACTCGCAGGGCCATAATGAGCAGTTCTTC. It codes for CASSYSQGHNEQFF.

The rearrangement joins TRBV10-2 to TRBJ2-3; tentatively, D is TRBD2 (5 bases). The CDR3 is 13 amino acids. Germline lookup yields CDR1 WSHSY and CDR2 SAAADI. V was trimmed by 6 bases and J by 6 bases, leaving 13 bases between them. In DNA form, the CDR3 reads TGCGCCAGCAGGACTACCCGAGAGGATACGCAGTATTTT. Its translation: CASRTTREDTQYF.

This clonotype was found many times. The J gene is TRBJ2-3, the V gene TRBV20-1; 7 bases agree with TRBD2. V was pared by 3 bases and J by 2 bases, with 8 bases of the junction left unmatched. Germline V CDR1 and CDR2: DFQATT, SNEGSKA (reference sequence). The CDR3 has 15 amino acids. The CDR3 loop reads CSASPLAAYTDTQYF. The DNA for the CDR3 is TGCAGTGCTAGCCCTCTAGCGGCATACACAGATACGCAGTATTTT.

Comments on this clonotype: Since a much larger clone is just one base distant, this may be a read error. The chain employs TRBV10-3 and TRBJ2-1; TRBD1 agrees at 7 bases. The CDR3 contains 12 residues. J was trimmed by 5 bases and V by 10 bases; bases with no gene match: 5. Germline lookup yields CDR1 ENHRY and CDR2 SYGVKD. The CDR3 is CATQGTDNEQFF. The CDR3 nucleotides read TGTGCCACCCAGGGGACAGACAATGAGCAGTTCTTC.

Many counts were recorded for this clonotype. This chain links TRBV13 with TRBJ1-2, with D possibly being TRBD1 (6 bases). CDR3 size: 17 residues. Deletions cut 4 bases from V and 3 bases from J, with 21 bases between. From germline, CDR1 is PRHDT and CDR2 FYEKMQ (reference sequence). CDR3 bases: TGTGCCAGCAGCTCAATCCGTAAGACAGGCTTTGACTATGGCTACACCTTC. As protein: CASSSIRKTGFDYGYTF.

The gene calls are TRBV29-1 and TRBJ2-7; perhaps TRBD1 as D (5 bases). Germline CDR1 reads SQVTM; CDR2 reads ANQGSEA. V gave up 4 bases and J gave up 2 bases, with 9 bases separating them. This CDR3 is 12 amino acids long. The CDR3 here is CSVAGLPYEQYF. In DNA, the CDR3 is TGCAGCGTTGCAGGGCTTCCCTACGAGCAGTACTTC.

Judged by abundance, this clonotype is medium-sized. The genes are TRBV5-1 and TRBJ2-5; D may be TRBD2 (6 bases). The V and J ends lost 0 bases and 6 bases respectively, with 12 bases between them. CDR1 and CDR2 (germline): SGHRS, YFSETQ. CDR3 length equals 14 residues. CDR3 protein: CASSLDGRRKTQYF. CDR3 in DNA: TGCGCCAGCAGCTTGGACGGGAGAAGGAAGACCCAGTACTTC.

This clonotype has only a few counts. The V call is TRBV3-1, the J call TRBJ2-7; 11 positions agree with TRBD2. V shed 4 bases, J shed 4 bases, and the junction held 6 bases outside the gene matches. The length of the CDR3 is 15 residues. Germline assignment: CDR1 LGHDT and CDR2 YNNKEL (reference sequence). The CDR3 loop is CASSPPGLAVYEQYF. CDR3 bases: TGTGCCAGCAGCCCTCCGGGACTAGCGGTATACGAGCAGTACTTC.

Concerning this clonotype: A much larger clone lies one base from this, so it may be a read error. The gene calls are TRBV20-1 and TRBJ2-7, with TRBD2 identical over 7 bases. V trimming: 0 bases; J trimming: 2 bases; junction bases outside the gene matches: 7. In germline, CDR1 is DFQATT, CDR2 SNEGSKA (reference sequence). The CDR3 is 15 amino acids. The CDR3 reads CSARDGLAVTYEQYF. In DNA form, the CDR3 reads TGCAGTGCTAGAGATGGGCTAGCGGTAACCTACGAGCAGTACTTC.

The chain uses TRBV29-1 and TRBJ2-7; the D is unclear. This CDR3 has 11 residues. Germline CDR1 reads SQVTM; CDR2 reads ANQGSEA. Trimming stripped 6 bases from V and 4 bases from J, with 10 bases between. The CDR3: CSVRLGYEQYF. The CDR3, as DNA: TGCAGCGTCCGACTGGGATACGAGCAGTACTTC.

This clonotype has only a few counts. The rearrangement uses TRBV28 and TRBJ1-1; unclear D gene. V was trimmed by 3 bases and J by 7 bases, leaving 12 bases between them. Germline-derived CDR1 and CDR2 are MDHEN and SYDVKM. The CDR3 covers 13 residues. The CDR3 loop reads CASSFRELREAFF. Written as DNA, the CDR3 is TGTGCCAGCAGTTTTCGGGAGCTACGTGAAGCTTTCTTT.

In this sample, this clonotype turned up a few times. This chain uses TRBV6-1 with TRBJ2-1, with no clear D. V was cut by 7 bases and J by 9 bases, with 16 bases left in between. This CDR3 is 13 amino acids long. Germline V gene lookup returns CDR1 MNHNS and CDR2 SASEGT. CDR3 nucleotides: TGTGCCAGCACTCCGGAGTTCCGTCGTGAGCAGTTCTTC. Encoded protein: CASTPEFRREQFF.

This clonotype has a handful of counts. CDR3 region: CASSLVQGSPLHF. The DNA for the CDR3 is TGTGCCAGCAGCCTAGTACAGGGGTCACCCCTCCACTTT. The chain links TRBV14 to TRBJ1-6; TRBD1 agrees at 7 bases. This CDR3 region has 13 residues. Germline V gene sequence: CDR1 SGHDN, CDR2 FVKESK. With V trimmed by 4 bases and J by 10 bases, 4 bases remained unmatched.

This clonotype turned up a few times. The rearrangement uses TRBV27 and TRBJ1-1; D is perhaps TRBD1 (5 bases). Germline CDR1 MNHEY, CDR2 SMNVEV (reference sequence). The CDR3 is 14 residues long. Trimming removed 6 bases at V and 3 bases at J, with 14 bases between. CDR3 DNA: TGTGCCAGCAGCTTGGGGGTAGGGGACACTGAAGCTTTCTTT. Translating gives CASSLGVGDTEAFF.

This clonotype was found many times. The chain combines TRBV6-4 with TRBJ2-2; D gene uncertain. Trimming left V 5 bases short and J 0 bases short, with 4 bases between. The CDR3 extends over 13 amino acids. Germline CDR1 and CDR2: MRHNA and SNTAGT. CDR3 bases: TGTGCCAGCAGTTTGTCGAACACCGGGGAGCTGTTTTTT. Its translation: CASSLSNTGELFF.

This clonotype was seen a few times. The chain carries TRBV28 and TRBJ1-1; D gene uncertain. Germline CDR1 and CDR2: MDHEN and SYDVKM. Trimming took 5 bases from V and 0 from J, leaving 13 bases between them. CDR3 size: 15 residues. CDR3 DNA: TGTGCCAGCAGTCCTCTACGACGGATGAACACTGAAGCTTTCTTT. This gives the protein CASSPLRRMNTEAFF.

Ten or more counts support this clonotype. This chain connects TRBV6-4 to TRBJ2-4, with 9 bases lining up with TRBD1. After removal of 3 bases from V and 0 bases from J, the junction contained 0 bases not matched to a gene. The CDR3 spans 15 residues. Germline lookup yields CDR1 MRHNA and CDR2 SNTAGT. CDR3 amino acids: CASSETGGAKNIQYF. In DNA form, the CDR3 reads TGTGCCAGCAGTGAGACAGGGGGAGCCAAAAACATTCAGTACTTC.

The gene calls are TRBV13 and TRBJ2-3, with D perhaps matching TRBD1 (6 bases). CDR3 length: 16 amino acids. Germline CDR1 is PRHDT and CDR2 is FYEKMQ (reference sequence). With 4 bases removed from V and 0 bases from J, the gap between germline ends came to 14 bases. CDR3 nucleotide sequence: TGTGCCAGCAGCTCAAGACAGGCCTATAGCACAGATACGCAGTATTTT. Its protein is CASSSRQAYSTDTQYF.

This clonotype was seen at least ten times. The chain is built from TRBV24-1 and TRBJ2-1; 12 nucleotides agree with TRBD2. Per the germline V gene, CDR1 is KGHDR and CDR2 is SFDVKD. V gave up 7 bases and J gave up 6 bases; unmatched junction bases: 9. This CDR3 has 16 amino acids. As DNA, the CDR3 is TGTGCCACCAGCGCCCCCCGACTAGCGGGAGTCAATGAGCAGTTCTTC. Its translation: CATSAPRLAGVNEQFF.

The V call is TRBV19, the J call TRBJ2-1, with 9 bases matching TRBD1. This CDR3 has 13 residues. Germline lookup yields CDR1 LNHDA and CDR2 SQIVND (reference sequence). The ends lost 10 bases at V and 7 bases at J; junction bases unmatched: 8. CDR3 in amino acids: CAIAPDRGNEQFF. The DNA of the CDR3 is TGTGCCATCGCCCCCGACAGGGGGAATGAGCAGTTCTTC.

This clonotype was seen repeatedly, ten times or more. The chain joins TRBV6-2 or TRBV6-3 to TRBJ1-1; D perhaps matches TRBD1 (6 bases). The CDR3 sequence is 14 residues long. The V end lost 10 bases, the J end lost 1 base, and 16 bases lay between the germline ends. The V gene's germline CDR1 is MNHEY and CDR2 SVGEGT. The CDR3 here is CATQGYLPNTEAFF. CDR3 in DNA: TGTGCCACCCAGGGGTACCTCCCGAACACTGAAGCTTTCTTT.

In this sample, this clonotype turned up many times. The rearrangement uses TRBV27 and TRBJ1-2, with D hard to call. Germline V lookup: CDR1 MNHEY, CDR2 SMNVEV (reference sequence). With 6 bases removed from V and 0 bases from J, the gap between germline ends came to 11 bases. The CDR3 contains 14 residues. The CDR3 DNA is TGTGCCAGCAGCCCCGGCCGCGCTAACTATGGCTACACCTTC. Amino acid sequence: CASSPGRANYGYTF.

As concerns this clonotype: A much more abundant neighbour one base away suggests this may be a read error. The chain is built from TRBV28 and TRBJ2-7, with D possibly TRBD1 on 6 matching bases. CDR1 is MDHEN, CDR2 SYDVKM, per germline. CDR3 length equals 15 residues. Trimming shortened V by 5 bases and J by 2 bases, and 16 bases separated the two germline ends. CDR3 nucleotides: TGTGCCAGCAGTCCCCCAGGGGTCCGCACCTACGAGCAGTACTTC. It specifies CASSPPGVRTYEQYF.

The sample holds many counts of this clonotype. The chain carries TRBV28 and TRBJ1-5; no clear D. Germline V CDR1 and CDR2: MDHEN, SYDVKM. V gave up 3 bases and J gave up 6 bases, with 6 bases separating them. This CDR3 region has 12 residues. The DNA for the CDR3 is TGTGCCAGCAGTTTCGGGTTTCAGCCCCAGCATTTT. It codes for CASSFGFQPQHF.

The J gene is TRBJ1-2, the V gene TRBV20-1; D not certain. Deletions cut 0 bases from V and 7 bases from J, with 9 bases between. CDR3 length: 12 residues. Per germline, CDR1 DFQATT and CDR2 SNEGSKA (reference sequence). The CDR3 reads CSAREAGAGYTF. As DNA, the CDR3 is TGCAGTGCTAGAGAGGCAGGAGCTGGCTACACCTTC.

There are many counts of this clonotype. The chain uses TRBV4-2 and TRBJ1-1, with a tentative D call TRBD1 (5 bases). The V gene lost 2 bases and the J gene lost 1 base, with 14 bases spanning the gap. The CDR3 spans 16 residues. CDR1 is LGHNA, CDR2 YNFKEQ, per germline. CDR3 protein: CASSQQTGTANTEAFF. The CDR3 nucleotides are TGTGCCAGCAGCCAACAGACCGGGACCGCGAACACTGAAGCTTTCTTT.

The chain combines TRBV7-2 with TRBJ2-3; TRBD2 aligns across 8 bases. The V segment lost 2 bases and the J segment 2 bases; nucleotides outside the gene matches: 3. Germline-derived CDR1 and CDR2 are SGHTA and FQGNSA. The CDR3 totals 15 residues. The CDR3 sequence is CASSLTSGFTDTQYF. The CDR3 region has the DNA TGTGCCAGCAGCTTAACTAGCGGCTTCACAGATACGCAGTATTTT.

This clonotype was detected many times. J is TRBJ2-2 and V is TRBV14; weak D call: TRBD2 (5 bases). Trimming cost V 2 bases and J 0 bases, with 7 bases left between them. The V gene's germline CDR1 is SGHDN and CDR2 FVKESK. This CDR3 has 15 residues. The CDR3 DNA reads as TGTGCCAGCAGCCAAAAACTAGCGAACACCGGGGAGCTGTTTTTT. Translation: CASSQKLANTGELFF.

In this sample, this clonotype turned up many times. The chain is built from TRBV4-2 and TRBJ2-1; the D is unclear. The germline V gene encodes CDR1 LGHNA and CDR2 YNFKEQ. The CDR3 contains 16 residues. The ends were cut back, 0 bases at V and 0 bases at J, with 9 bases in the middle. CDR3 sequence: CASSQEITSSYNEQFF. Here the CDR3 DNA reads TGTGCCAGCAGCCAAGAGATCACGAGCTCCTACAATGAGCAGTTCTTC.

V usage is TRBV29-1 and J usage is TRBJ1-2; D is ambiguous. Germline V gene sequence: CDR1 SQVTM, CDR2 ANQGSEA. V was pared by 0 bases and J by 4 bases, with 6 bases between. The CDR3 is 12 residues long. The CDR3 DNA sequence: TGCAGCGTTGAAGAAGGATCCTATGGCTACACCTTC. This sequence encodes CSVEEGSYGYTF.

CDR3 bases: TGCAGCGTTGAAGGCGGGGGCCGCACTGAAGCTTTCTTT. It yields the protein CSVEGGGRTEAFF. J is TRBJ1-1 and V is TRBV29-1, with a tentative D call TRBD1 (6 bases). Germline V gene sequence: CDR1 SQVTM, CDR2 ANQGSEA. The V end lost 1 base, the J end lost 4 bases, and 10 bases lay between the germline ends. This CDR3 comprises 13 residues.

This clonotype was detected many times. The chain recombines TRBV10-3 with TRBJ2-7; 11 nucleotides agree with TRBD1. CDR1 is ENHRY, CDR2 SYGVKD, per germline. J was trimmed by 3 bases and V by 0 bases; bases with no gene match: 7. This CDR3 spans 17 amino acids. CDR3 in amino acids: CAISESGRTGGNYEQYF. CDR3 DNA sequence: TGTGCCATCAGTGAGTCGGGGAGGACAGGGGGCAACTACGAGCAGTACTTC.